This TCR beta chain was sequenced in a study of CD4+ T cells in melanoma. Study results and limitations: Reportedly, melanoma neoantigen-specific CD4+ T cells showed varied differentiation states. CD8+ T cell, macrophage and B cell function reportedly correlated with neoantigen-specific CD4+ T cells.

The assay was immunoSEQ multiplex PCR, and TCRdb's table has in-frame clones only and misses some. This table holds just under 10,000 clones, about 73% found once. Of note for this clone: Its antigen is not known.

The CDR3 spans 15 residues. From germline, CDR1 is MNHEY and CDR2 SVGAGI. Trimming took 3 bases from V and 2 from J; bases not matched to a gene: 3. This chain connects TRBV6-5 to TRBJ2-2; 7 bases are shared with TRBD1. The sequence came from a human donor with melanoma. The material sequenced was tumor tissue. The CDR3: CASSYWDSNTGELFF. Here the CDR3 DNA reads TGTGCCAGCAGTTATTGGGACAGTAACACCGGGGAGCTGTTTTTT.